This entry is about one TCR beta chain. This CDR3 comprises 14 residues. The V gene's germline CDR1 is GTSNPN and CDR2 SVGIG (reference sequence). V was cut by 0 bases and J by 4 bases, with 10 bases left in between. TCRdb's copy holds only in-frame clones and misses some; the assay was immunoSEQ multiplex PCR. Of more than 25,000 clones detected, approximately 85% appear once; the ten largest clones hold less than 8%. The data originate from a study of control samples from healthy donors and cancer patients. The rearrangement joins TRBV30 to TRBJ1-5, with D hard to call. This TCR was recovered from a woman in her sixties with head and neck cancer. The specimen was PBMCs. The DNA of the CDR3 is TGTGCCTGGAGTGTAGGGCAGCGGAATCAGCCCCAGCATTTT. Translated, it gives CAWSVGQRNQPQHF. Together with reference TRBV30 and TRBJ1-5, the CDR3 gives the full variable domain: SQTIHQWPATLVQPVGSPLSLECTVEGTSNPNLYWYRQAAGRGLQLLFYSVGIGQISSEVPQNLSASRPQDRQFILSSKKLLLSDSGFYLCAWSVGQRNQPQHFGDGTRLSIL.